This TCR beta chain originates from a study of shared clonotypes between healthy human individuals. On the study more broadly: A couple of female and a few male donors aged 18 to 49 were enrolled. Each donor contributed plates that comprised three CD4 naive, three CD4 memory, two CD8 naive and one CD8 memory. Study-level findings and limits: Genetic and exposure-history diversity was limited by the small donor number.

V was pared by 7 bases and J by 8 bases, with 14 bases between. This CDR3 is 13 amino acids long. The germline gives CDR1 LNHDA, CDR2 SQIVND (reference sequence). Some clones are missing from TCRdb's copy, which holds only in-frame ones; the method was immunoSEQ multiplex PCR. The sample holds 1.4 million or so clones; roughly 98.5% are singletons and the top ten take under 0.45%. As regards this clone: Its antigen is not identified.

The rearrangement uses TRBV19 and TRBJ2-2; weak D call: TRBD1 (5 bases). The source of this sequence is a man aged 30 to 39 in good health. Sequencing input: naive CD4+ T cells sorted from blood. The subset: CD45RA+ positively selected. The CDR3 here is CASNGHHGGELFF. DNA for the CDR3: TGTGCCAGTAACGGACACCACGGAGGGGAGCTGTTTTTT.